This TCR beta chain was retrieved from a study of blood T cell repertoires in COVID-19. Study-wide background: PBMCs, B-cell-depleted T cells, or T cells were the source of the cDNA or gDNA that made up the material.

The data were produced by immunoSEQ multiplex PCR, yet TCRdb's version contains in-frame clones alone and is incomplete. The repertoire includes about 280,000 clones, roughly 85% of them detected once, and roughly 9.4% sits in the top ten. The CDR3 loop spans 14 amino acids. Germline CDR1 LNHDA, CDR2 SQIVND (reference sequence). The V end lost 2 bases, the J end lost 0 bases, and 7 bases lay between the germline ends. The chain links TRBV19 to TRBJ2-5; D uncertain. Input material: peripheral blood. This clonotype was sampled from a woman aged 45-65 years who had recovered from COVID-19. The chain's CDR3 is CASSITADQETQYF. The CDR3 nucleotides are TGTGCCAGTAGTATAACAGCCGACCAAGAGACCCAGTACTTC.